The clone carrying this T cell receptor (beta chain) was seen many times. The antigen remains undetermined. TCR beta CDR3 region amplification was performed from RNA transcripts. In the first-round RT-PCR of the TCR CDR3, the HTBI primer set was used. Each CDR3 protein gets one entry after TCRdb re-called the multiplex PCR reads with MiXCR. Altogether under 300,000 distinct CDR3 sequences are present, more than 14% being singletons, with the ten largest covering more than 10%. Germline V lookup: CDR1 MDHEN, CDR2 SYDVKM. Trimming removed 6 bases from V and 5 bases from J, with 19 bases in between. The CDR3 is made up of 15 amino acids. These data come from a study of T cells in Graves' hyperthyroidism and ophthalmopathy. Study conclusions and caveats: Prediction of ophthalmopathy progression came a median around 6.1 months pre-onset.

The origin of this receptor is a woman between 35 and 50 years old with Graves' hyperthyroidism that later progressed to Graves' ophthalmopathy. The V call is TRBV28, the J call TRBJ2-5, with D possibly matching TRBD1 (6 bases). The specimen was blood. For the CDR3, the DNA is TGTGCCAGCAGCCCTTCATACAGGGTGTTGGAGACCCAGTACTTC. This gives the protein CASSPSYRVLETQYF.